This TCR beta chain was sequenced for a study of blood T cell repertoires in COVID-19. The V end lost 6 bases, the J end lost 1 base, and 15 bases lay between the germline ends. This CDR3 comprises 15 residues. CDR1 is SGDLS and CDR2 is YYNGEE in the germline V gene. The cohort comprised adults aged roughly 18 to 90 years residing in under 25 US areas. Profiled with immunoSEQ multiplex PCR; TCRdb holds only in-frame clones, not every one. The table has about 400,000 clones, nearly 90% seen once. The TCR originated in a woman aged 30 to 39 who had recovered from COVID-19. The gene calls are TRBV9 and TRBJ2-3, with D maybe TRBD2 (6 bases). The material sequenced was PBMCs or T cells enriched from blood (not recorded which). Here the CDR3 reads CASTKEGYGTDTQYF. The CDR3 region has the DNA TGTGCCAGCACCAAGGAGGGGTATGGCACAGATACGCAGTATTTT.